These 24 T cell receptor beta chains share one sample of origin, sequenced in a study of blood T cell repertoires in COVID-19. TCRdb's table, derived via immunoSEQ multiplex PCR, lists solely in-frame clones and lacks some. The repertoire holds some 300,000 clones, with approximately 91% as singletons. Sequenced input: PBMCs or T cells enriched from blood (not recorded which). All receptors derive from a young woman who had been exposed to COVID-19.

The rearrangement uses TRBV7-2 and TRBJ1-5; D unclear. Germline V gene lookup returns CDR1 SGHTA and CDR2 FQGNSA. The length of the CDR3 is 15 residues. Trimming took 2 bases from V and 1 from J, leaving 9 bases between them. CDR3 sequence reads: CASSLSVRSNQPQHF. The CDR3 bases are TGTGCCAGCAGCTTATCGGTGAGGAGCAATCAGCCCCAGCATTTT.

V usage is TRBV12-3 or TRBV12-4 and J usage is TRBJ1-5, with TRBD1 identical over 7 bases. This CDR3 contains 12 residues. The ends lost 7 bases at V and 7 bases at J; junction bases unmatched: 4. DNA for the CDR3: TGTGCCAGCACCGTACAGGGGCAGCCCCAGCATTTT. This gives the protein CASTVQGQPQHF.

The chain carries TRBV6-5 and TRBJ1-2; D is ambiguous. Germline values: CDR1 MNHEY, CDR2 SVGAGI. Trimming stripped 8 bases from V and 2 bases from J, with 12 bases between. This CDR3 spans 13 amino acids. The CDR3 region is CASATGGNYGYTF. CDR3 coding DNA: TGTGCCAGCGCGACCGGAGGGAACTATGGCTACACCTTC.

The rearrangement links TRBV3-1 (or the pseudogene TRBV3-2) to TRBJ2-4, with TRBD2 as a possible D gene (5 bases). The CDR3 covers 15 residues. V lost 4 bases to trimming and J lost 1 base, with 11 bases between them. Germline lookup yields CDR1 LGHDT and CDR2 YNNKEL (reference sequence). The CDR3, as DNA: TGTGCCAGCAGCCGCGAGGGTTTTGCCAAAAACATTCAGTACTTC. Amino acid sequence: CASSREGFAKNIQYF.

The rearrangement links TRBV12-2 to TRBJ1-2; the table's D gene call, TRBD1, was not cross checked with the DNA. TRBV12-2 is labeled a pseudogene. CDR3 length: 15 amino acids. The CDR3 DNA reads TGTGCAAGTCGCTTTAGCCCGGACAGGGAGGATGGCTACACCTTC. This translates into CASRFSPDREDGYTF.

The chain joins TRBV6-5 to TRBJ2-3; the D gene is possibly TRBD1 (5 bases). There are 15 residues in the CDR3. V dropped 6 bases and J dropped 2 bases, with 15 bases sitting between them. CDR1 and CDR2 from the germline V gene are MNHEY and SVGAGI. The CDR3 coding sequence is TGTGCCAGCAGCAAACCAGGGCCTTCCACAGATACGCAGTATTTT. Translated, it gives CASSKPGPSTDTQYF.

This chain links TRBV7-9 with TRBJ2-7, with a weak D call TRBD1 (5 bases). The V gene's germline CDR1 is SEHNR and CDR2 FQNEAQ (reference sequence). The CDR3 contains 16 residues. Trimming left V 4 bases short and J 6 bases short, with 22 bases between. CDR3 sequence reads: CASSSGDTGPLSEQYF. CDR3 coding DNA: TGTGCCAGCAGCTCCGGCGACACAGGACCCCTCAGCGAGCAGTACTTC.

In its sample, this clone was seen once. CDR3 in DNA: TGTGCCAGCAGCGTAGCAGGGGGCAATGAGCAGTTCTTC. Protein sequence: CASSVAGGNEQFF. This sequence joins TRBV9 and TRBJ2-1; TRBD1 matches at 7 bases. The V gene end was trimmed by 0 bases and the J gene end by 6 bases; junction bases not matched to a gene: 0. The germline V gene has CDR1 SGDLS and CDR2 YYNGEE. CDR3 length equals 13 residues.

This clone was detected once. This rearrangement joins TRBV6-5 to TRBJ1-4; 7 positions agree with TRBD1. The germline gives CDR1 MNHEY, CDR2 SVGAGI. J was trimmed by 8 bases and V by 8 bases; bases with no gene match: 11. The CDR3 is made up of 14 amino acids. The CDR3 nucleotides are TGTGCCAGCCTTCACAGGGGATCCTCAGAAAAACTGTTTTTT. It translates to CASLHRGSSEKLFF.

The rearrangement uses TRBV5-1 and TRBJ1-1; tentative D call: TRBD1 (6 bases). The CDR3 consists of 16 residues. CDR1 is SGHRS, CDR2 YFSETQ, per germline. The V end was cut by 2 bases, the J end by 0 bases, with 14 bases between. This chain's CDR3 is CASSLRDTLMNTEAFF. The CDR3 region has the DNA TGCGCCAGCAGCTTACGGGACACCCTAATGAACACTGAAGCTTTCTTT.

The chain is built from TRBV19 and TRBJ1-1; TRBD1 is a possible D gene (5 bases). Germline CDR1 is LNHDA and CDR2 is SQIVND (reference sequence). V gave up 8 bases and J gave up 10 bases, with 17 bases separating them. The CDR3 has 12 amino acids. This CDR3 reads CASRSGGLGAFF. CDR3 bases: TGTGCCAGTCGGTCTGGGGGGTTGGGAGCTTTCTTT.

The CDR3 DNA reads as TGTGCCAGTGGTCTAGGGGGGAACACTGAAGCTTTCTTT. It is translated as CASGLGGNTEAFF. The J gene is TRBJ1-1, the V gene TRBV6-5, with D tentatively TRBD1 (6 bases). This CDR3 has 13 amino acids. Germline loops: CDR1 MNHEY, CDR2 SVGAGI. Trimming took off 9 bases at V and 1 base at J, with 12 bases between the two ends.

This clone has only one observation. The chain couples TRBV9 to TRBJ2-7; 9 nucleotides agree with TRBD1. The germline V gene has CDR1 SGDLS and CDR2 YYNGEE. The V gene end was trimmed by 2 bases and the J gene end by 3 bases; junction bases not matched to a gene: 18. The CDR3 loop spans 19 amino acids. The CDR3 loop reads CASSVGRGQGIFFSYEQYF. In DNA form, the CDR3 reads TGTGCCAGCAGCGTCGGCAGGGGACAGGGTATTTTTTTTAGCTACGAGCAGTACTTC.

The J gene is TRBJ1-4, the V gene TRBV4-1; tentative D call: TRBD1 (6 bases). Looked up from germline, CDR1 is MGHRA and CDR2 is YSYEKL. The V end was cut by 1 base, the J end by 2 bases, with 11 bases between. This CDR3 spans 16 amino acids. The DNA for the CDR3 is TGCGCCAGCAGCCAAGGGCGGGGGGCGACTAATGAAAAACTGTTTTTT. Translating it yields CASSQGRGATNEKLFF.

V and J are TRBV4-1 and TRBJ2-5; D is perhaps TRBD1 (6 bases). This CDR3 is 15 amino acids long. Germline V lookup: CDR1 MGHRA, CDR2 YSYEKL. Trimming took off 4 bases at V and 1 base at J, with 13 bases between the two ends. The CDR3 protein is CASSRINRVQETQYF. The CDR3 DNA is TGCGCCAGCAGCCGCATAAACAGGGTCCAAGAGACCCAGTACTTC.

J is TRBJ1-1 and V is TRBV29-1; the D gene is possibly TRBD1 (5 bases). Looked up from germline, CDR1 is SQVTM and CDR2 is ANQGSEA. The CDR3 totals 13 residues. V shed 2 bases and J shed 3 bases, with 10 bases lying between them. The CDR3 coding sequence is TGCAGCGTTGAAAGGGGTGGGTACACTGAAGCTTTCTTT. Amino acids: CSVERGGYTEAFF.

The chain carries TRBV5-3 and TRBJ1-1, with D possibly TRBD1 on 5 matching bases. TRBV5-3 qualifies as an ORF whose function is uncertain. Between the trimmed V and J ends, which lost 3 bases and 10 bases, there was a span of 7 bases. This CDR3 has 10 residues. The CDR3 spells CARSSGGAFF. CDR3 DNA sequence: TGTGCCAGAAGCTCGGGGGGAGCTTTCTTT.

The J gene is TRBJ2-3, the V gene TRBV5-1; TRBD2 aligns across 13 bases. CDR1 and CDR2 from the germline V gene are SGHRS and YFSETQ. V shed 4 bases and J 0 bases; nucleotides not matched to a gene: 5. The CDR3 extends over 17 amino acids. The CDR3 loop is CASSIGTSGASTDTQYF. For the CDR3, the DNA is TGCGCCAGCAGCATTGGGACTAGCGGGGCGAGCACAGATACGCAGTATTTT.

This sequence joins TRBV5-4 and TRBJ2-3, with a tentative D call TRBD1 (6 bases). Trimming took 10 bases from V and 6 from J, leaving 18 bases between them. From germline, CDR1 is SGHNT and CDR2 YYREEE (reference sequence). The CDR3 is 13 amino acids. The CDR3 reads CALARGEVDTQYF. The CDR3 coding sequence is TGTGCCCTGGCCAGGGGCGAGGTGGATACGCAGTATTTT. The full variable domain, in which reference TRBV5-4 and TRBJ2-3 provide the parts outside the CDR3, is ETGVTQSPTHLIKTRGQQVTLRCSSQSGHNTVSWYQQALGQGPQFIFQYYREEENGRGNFPPRFSGLQFPNYSSELNVNALELDDSALYLCALARGEVDTQYFGPGTRLTVL.

This sequence joins TRBV4-2 and TRBJ2-5, with 8 bases matching TRBD2. J gave up 2 bases and V 1 base, and 12 bases lay outside the gene matches. Germline CDR1 is LGHNA and CDR2 is YNFKEQ. The CDR3 runs to 18 residues. CDR3 sequence reads: CASSQAAGGLTVQETQYF. The DNA for the CDR3 is TGTGCCAGCAGCCAAGCGGCGGGGGGCCTCACAGTTCAAGAGACCCAGTACTTC.

The chain employs TRBV24-1 and TRBJ1-1; TRBD1 is a possible D gene (5 bases). The germline V gene has CDR1 KGHDR and CDR2 SFDVKD. V was cut by 8 bases and J by 3 bases, with 12 bases left in between. CDR3 length: 13 amino acids. CDR3 residues: CATMLRQYTEAFF. CDR3 sequence (DNA): TGTGCCACCATGCTCCGACAGTACACTGAAGCTTTCTTT.

The rearrangement uses TRBV6-1 and TRBJ2-4, with a weak D call TRBD2 (5 bases). V dropped 1 base and J dropped 8 bases, with 15 bases sitting between them. This CDR3 is 15 amino acids long. CDR1 and CDR2 from the germline V gene are MNHNS and SASEGT. The CDR3 region is CASSEGLSHVDIQYF. DNA of the CDR3: TGTGCCAGCAGTGAAGGACTATCCCACGTGGACATTCAGTACTTC.

The chain recombines TRBV6-2 or TRBV6-3 with TRBJ2-1; 12 bases match TRBD2. Germline V gene sequence: CDR1 MNHEY, CDR2 SVGEGT. The CDR3 contains 19 residues. Losses at the gene ends were 2 bases for V and 1 base for J; bases not matched to a gene: 9. For the CDR3, the DNA is TGTGCCAGCAGTTACCCGACTAGCGGGGGCCCCCAATCCTACAATGAGCAGTTCTTC. It is translated as CASSYPTSGGPQSYNEQFF.

The chain recombines TRBV5-6 with TRBJ1-4, with TRBD1 as a possible D gene (6 bases). CDR3 length: 14 residues. Per the germline V gene, CDR1 is SGHDT and CDR2 is YYEEEE. V was shortened by 4 bases and J by 5 bases, with 12 bases between the two germline ends. The CDR3 sequence: CASSAQGTNEKLFF. The DNA for the CDR3 is TGTGCCAGCAGCGCACAGGGAACAAATGAAAAACTGTTTTTT.